Below, 14 T cell receptor beta chains from the same sample are listed, as sequenced in a study of molecular identifiers for immune sequencing clone quantification. TCRdb itself ran the PCR reads through MiXCR, one entry per CDR3 protein. This table holds about 36,000 distinct CDR3 sequences, about 18% found once. Sequenced: naive CD8+ T cells from blood, with Jurkat cell RNA spiked in. Stated subset: FACS-sorted CD8+CD4-CCR7+CD45RA+ naive T cells. The receptors here all came from a human donor in good health. Some libraries in this study had Jurkat cell RNA spiked in.

This clonotype was seen ten or more times. The chain recombines TRBV4-3 with TRBJ2-3; TRBD2 matches 12 bases. After removal of 1 base from V and 2 bases from J, the junction contained 7 bases not matched to a gene. The CDR3 contains 18 residues. Per the germline V gene, CDR1 is LGHNA and CDR2 is YSLEER. The CDR3 bases are TGCGCCAGCAGCCAAGGGGCCCTAGCGGGAGGGCCCACAGATACGCAGTATTTT. This codes for CASSQGALAGGPTDTQYF.

The gene calls are TRBV28 and TRBJ1-1; no clear D gene. CDR1 and CDR2 from the germline V gene are MDHEN and SYDVKM. The CDR3 loop spans 12 amino acids. V was clipped by 11 bases and J by 1 base, with 11 bases between them. CDR3 DNA: TGTGCCGGCATTTCCCAGAACACTGAAGCTTTCTTT. Translated, it gives CAGISQNTEAFF.

On this clonotype itself: A much larger clone is a single base away; this may be a read error. Likely a read error: the CDR3 ends without its conserved phenylalanine or tryptophan. In DNA, the CDR3 is TGCAGTGCTAGACCTTACCCTAGCGGGAGCTCAGATACGCAGTATTCT. It translates to CSARPYPSGSSDTQYS. The chain is built from TRBV20-1 and TRBJ2-3; 10 positions agree with TRBD2. CDR1 DFQATT and CDR2 SNEGSKA come from the germline V gene (reference sequence). The CDR3 consists of 16 residues. V lost 2 bases to trimming and J lost 4 bases; unmatched junction nucleotides: 9.

This clonotype was picked up a small number of times. The gene calls are TRBV14 and TRBJ2-3; D possibly corresponds to TRBD2 (5 bases). Per the germline V gene, CDR1 is SGHDN and CDR2 is FVKESK. V was cut by 1 base and J by 4 bases, with 9 bases left in between. This CDR3 spans 14 amino acids. The CDR3 region has the DNA TGTGCCAGCAGCCAAGTTGGCGGGCCAGATACGCAGTATTTT. It translates to CASSQVGGPDTQYF.

This sequence joins TRBV7-6 and TRBJ2-2; 11 nucleotides line up with TRBD2. The germline gives CDR1 SGHVS, CDR2 FNYEAQ. This CDR3 is 16 amino acids long. J lost 1 base, V lost 5 bases, and 3 bases had no gene match. This CDR3 is CASSGGLAVNTGELFF. For the CDR3, the DNA is TGTGCCAGCAGCGGGGGACTAGCGGTGAACACCGGGGAGCTGTTTTTT. The full variable domain, with the rest looked up from reference TRBV7-6 and TRBJ2-2, is GAGVSQSPRYKVTKRGQDVALRCDPISGHVSLYWYRQALGQGPEFLTYFNYEAQQDKSGLPNDRFSAERPEGSISTLTIQRTEQRDSAMYRCASSGGLAVNTGELFFGEGSRLTVL.

The chain carries TRBV2 and TRBJ2-6, with TRBD1 as a possible D gene (5 bases). With 7 bases removed from V and 0 bases from J, the gap between germline ends came to 10 bases. Germline V gene sequence: CDR1 SNHLY, CDR2 FYNNEI. The CDR3 contains 15 residues. The DNA of the CDR3 is TGTGCCAGCAAGGGGCTGAGCTCTGGGGCCAACGTCCTGACTTTC. Protein sequence: CASKGLSSGANVLTF.

This clonotype was found a few times. The genes are TRBV7-9 and TRBJ2-7; D not certain. The V and J ends lost 5 bases and 0 bases respectively, with 5 bases between them. CDR3 size: 12 residues. CDR1 is SEHNR, CDR2 FQNEAQ, per germline (reference sequence). CDR3 region: CASSGSSYEQYF. CDR3 sequence (DNA): TGTGCCAGCAGCGGTAGCTCCTACGAGCAGTACTTC. Using reference TRBV7-9 and TRBJ2-7 for the parts outside the CDR3, the full variable domain is DTGVSQNPRHKITKRGQNVTFRCDPISEHNRLYWYRQTLGQGPEFLTYFQNEAQLEKSRLLSDRFSAERPKGSFSTLEIQRTEQGDSAMYLCASSGSSYEQYFGPGTRLTVT.

This clonotype was recorded at least ten times. The CDR3 DNA follows: TGTGCCACCAGTGAGCAGGGGAGCACAGATACGCAGTATTTT. Its translation: CATSEQGSTDTQYF. V is TRBV24-1 and J is TRBJ2-3; a weak D match, TRBD1 (6 bases). V was shortened by 4 bases and J by 0 bases, with 7 bases between the two germline ends. Germline values: CDR1 KGHDR, CDR2 SFDVKD. The CDR3 consists of 14 residues.

As concerns this clonotype: This may be a read error, as it is one base from a much larger clone. In this CDR3 the conserved last residue, phenylalanine or tryptophan, is missing, so a read error is likely. J is TRBJ2-5 and V is TRBV29-1; D gene uncertain. CDR1 is SQVTM and CDR2 is ANQGSEA in the germline V gene. The V gene lost 4 bases and the J gene lost 5 bases, with 5 bases spanning the gap. This CDR3 is 10 amino acids long. The CDR3 sequence is CSVVRETQYV. As DNA, the CDR3 is TGCAGCGTTGTCAGGGAGACCCAGTACGTC.

This clonotype appeared many times. This chain joins TRBV4-2 and TRBJ2-5; D is unclear. CDR3 size: 14 residues. CDR1 is LGHNA and CDR2 is YNFKEQ in the germline V gene. The ends were cut back, 0 bases at V and 1 base at J, with 6 bases in the middle. The chain's CDR3 is CASSQEGSQETQYF. In DNA form, the CDR3 reads TGTGCCAGCAGCCAAGAAGGCAGCCAAGAGACCCAGTACTTC.

This chain links TRBV28 with TRBJ2-1; D possibly corresponds to TRBD1 (6 bases). The germline gives CDR1 MDHEN, CDR2 SYDVKM. The CDR3 length is 13 residues. Trimming removed 10 bases from V and 7 bases from J, with 17 bases in between. CDR3 DNA sequence: TGTGCCACCTGGGGGCACCCCTGGAATGAGCAGTTCTTC. The encoded protein is CATWGHPWNEQFF.

The chain recombines TRBV10-2 with TRBJ2-7, with D tentatively TRBD1 (5 bases). The CDR3 runs 13 residues. The V end lost 4 bases, the J end lost 3 bases, and 10 bases lay between the germline ends. From germline, CDR1 is WSHSY and CDR2 SAAADI. The CDR3: CASSVLDIYEQYF. The CDR3 coding sequence is TGCGCCAGCAGTGTCTTGGACATCTACGAGCAGTACTTC.

The chain uses TRBV12-3 or TRBV12-4 and TRBJ2-1; unclear D gene. V dropped 5 bases and J dropped 0 bases, with 5 bases sitting between them. This CDR3 is built from 13 residues. The CDR3 spells CASSLNSYNEQFF. DNA of the CDR3: TGTGCCAGCAGTCTCAACTCCTACAATGAGCAGTTCTTC.

This clonotype was picked up many times. J is TRBJ2-1 and V is TRBV27; D remains unclear. The CDR3 has 16 residues. With 0 bases removed from V and 6 bases from J, the gap between germline ends came to 15 bases. CDR1 and CDR2 from the germline V gene are MNHEY and SMNVEV (reference sequence). DNA of the CDR3: TGTGCCAGCAGTTTATCGCCCCTGGGGAATAGCAATGAGCAGTTCTTC. This codes for CASSLSPLGNSNEQFF.